A single sample gave rise to the 9 T cell receptor beta chains below, sequenced in a study of post-analysis software for immune sequencing data. Study-wide points: Roughly five TRBV segments appeared more often in patients than in controls, and TRBV5-6, TRBV5-1 and TRBV20-1 were among these.

No antigen has been identified for these receptors. Libraries were made from TCR beta cDNA, and they carried unique molecular identifiers. TCRdb called the PCR reads again in MiXCR, with one record for every CDR3 protein. Of about 820,000 distinct CDR3 sequences in the sample, 53% were seen once. Sequencing was done on a sample of blood. The source of these receptors is a girl aged 10 to 17 with multiple sclerosis.

This clonotype was seen only a few times. V usage is TRBV6-6 and J usage is TRBJ2-5; possibly TRBD1 or TRBD2 for D (5 bases each). The DNA end favors TRBJ2-7, so the J call may be wrong. CDR1 is MNHNY and CDR2 is SVGAGI in the germline V gene (reference sequence). The CDR3 sequence is 15 residues long. DNA for the CDR3: TGTGCCAGCATGGGACCGCGTACTGCCGATCGCGAGCAGTACTTC. Its translation: CASMGPRTADREQYF.

This clonotype was counted only a few times. The chain uses TRBV7-2 and TRBJ2-5, with 9 bases fitting TRBD2. V shed 2 bases and J 6 bases; nucleotides not matched to a gene: 19. The CDR3 covers 19 residues. Germline V gene sequence: CDR1 SGHTA, CDR2 FQGNSA. CDR3 sequence: CASSLFAAGGLAGPKTQYF. CDR3 DNA: TGTGCCAGCAGCTTATTTGCCGCGGGGGGCCTAGCGGGACCAAAGACCCAGTACTTC.

This sequence joins TRBV15 and TRBJ1-1, with TRBD1 matching over 7 bases. The germline CDR1 and CDR2 sequences are LNHNV and YYDKDF (reference sequence). This CDR3 region has 15 residues. V shed 3 bases, J shed 1 base, and the junction held 5 bases outside the gene matches. The CDR3 spells CATSRDRLRNTEAFF. The CDR3 DNA reads TGTGCCACCAGCAGGGACAGGTTGAGGAACACTGAAGCTTTCTTT.

J is TRBJ2-7 and V is TRBV29-1; D gene uncertain. The CDR3 length is 13 residues. Per the germline V gene, CDR1 is SQVTM and CDR2 is ANQGSEA. V was clipped by 7 bases and J by 0 bases, with 13 bases between them. The CDR3 spells CSDGPLSSYEQYF. The CDR3, as DNA: TGCAGCGACGGCCCCTTGAGCTCCTACGAGCAGTACTTC.

Only a few counts were recorded for this clonotype. The CDR3 nucleotides are TGTGCCAGCTCACCCATCGTTAGCGGGGAAATCTCCTACAATGAGCAGTTCTTC. It translates to CASSPIVSGEISYNEQFF. The rearrangement joins TRBV18 to TRBJ2-1, with 8 nucleotides matching TRBD2. Germline-derived CDR1 and CDR2 are KGHSH and LQKENI. This CDR3 has 18 residues. J lost 0 bases, V lost 3 bases, and 10 bases had no gene match.

This clonotype occurred a few times. The chain combines TRBV28 with TRBJ2-7, with 9 bases lining up with TRBD1. Germline V gene sequence: CDR1 MDHEN, CDR2 SYDVKM. V trimming: 5 bases; J trimming: 7 bases; junction bases outside the gene matches: 6. The length of the CDR3 is 13 residues. The DNA for the CDR3 is TGTGCCAGCAGTCCGGGACAGGGTAAAGAGCAGTACTTC. Amino acid sequence: CASSPGQGKEQYF.

The CDR3 region is CASSSWTTYTF. The DNA of the CDR3 is TGTGCCAGCAGCTCCTGGACCACCTACACCTTC. The chain is built from TRBV5-6 and TRBJ1-2; D remains ambiguous. The CDR3 consists of 11 residues. The germline CDR1 and CDR2 sequences are SGHDT and YYEEEE. Trimming removed 3 bases from V and 10 bases from J, with 10 bases in between.

The V gene is TRBV27, the J gene TRBJ2-6, with TRBD1 identical over 7 bases. The CDR3 extends over 16 amino acids. CDR1 is MNHEY and CDR2 is SMNVEV in the germline V gene (reference sequence). With 3 bases clipped from V and 0 bases from J, the junction kept 2 bases outside the gene matches. CDR3 in amino acids: CASSFWTGSGANVLTF. CDR3 sequence (DNA): TGTGCCAGCAGTTTTTGGACAGGCTCTGGGGCCAACGTCCTGACTTTC. The full variable domain, completed using reference TRBV27 and TRBJ2-6, is EAQVTQNPRYLITVTGKKLTVTCSQNMNHEYMSWYRQDPGLGLRQIYYSMNVEVTDKGDVPEGYKVSRKEKRNFPLILESPSPNQTSLYFCASSFWTGSGANVLTFGAGSRLTVL.

V is TRBV27 and J is TRBJ2-1, with TRBD2 identical over 14 bases. V lost 2 bases, J lost 7 bases, and 1 base stayed unmatched. Per germline, CDR1 MNHEY and CDR2 SMNVEV (reference sequence). This CDR3 contains 15 residues. The DNA for the CDR3 is TGTGCCAGCAGTTTAGGGACTAGCGGGAGTAATGAGCAGTTCTTC. Amino acid sequence: CASSLGTSGSNEQFF.